This paragraph reports one T cell receptor beta chain. The specificity of this receptor is unknown. It has no much larger one-base neighbor in the sample; base qualities were not kept. The CDR3 has 12 amino acids, counting the end cysteine and phenylalanine. CDR3 DNA only is kept here, 36 bases in frame from base 1. The germline V gene encodes CDR1 MNHEY and CDR2 SVGAGI. For this chain, trimming is 4 bases at the V end and 7 bases at the J end, and the number of junction bases without a gene match is 0. Using the deep immunoSEQ assay, multiplex PCR amplified TCR CDR3 regions from genomic DNA. Extracted genomic DNA from each cell subset was spread evenly across all wells of several immunoSEQ 96-well plates, with each plate serving as a replicate. Each replicate PCR for sorted subsets received about 210 ng genomic DNA, equal to some 32,000 T cell genomes. Purified libraries were quantified with a Qubit 3.0 fluorometer, sized on a Bioanalyzer 2100, and re-quantified with the KAPA Library Quantification kit. A separate single-read 150-cycle Illumina NextSeq 550 flow cell was used to sequence each immunoSEQ 96-well plate. As for the original processing: Because only junctional sequences without quality scores were contained in the immunoSEQ output, filtering matching that applied to full-length reads could not be performed. Sequences were annotated with PyIR, a Python wrapper for IgBLAST v1.9, and V/J genes and CDR3 were assigned using IMGT germline references. Reads were removed for weak V/J assignments (E-value above 1e-6), missing CDR3, stop codons, out-of-frame junctions, or ambiguous translated residues. V3J clonotypes were defined as sequences sharing an identical inferred V gene, J gene, and CDR3 amino acid sequence. Percentage overlap between repertoires was calculated by dividing the number of shared unique clonotypes by the size of the smaller repertoire. RTK rarefaction, the Chao1 estimator, and Recon v2.1 estimates of unobserved clonotypes were used to assess repertoire richness. OLGA was used to compute generation probabilities for all TCRbeta clonotypes that the gDNA method yielded from a handful of donors. Here the immuneACCESS table is served through TCRdb, limited to in-frame sequences with V and J called. Missing clones are a known gap in these copies; in checked studies unresolved V genes cover under half, and the rest lacks a known reason. That table furnishes V, J and clone size, whereas the DNA furnished D and trimming. The sample records about 1.5 million clones, 95% to 99% of which are singletons. The ten largest make up roughly 0.45% of the sample.

This record comes from a study of shared clonotypes between healthy human individuals (TCRdb year 2020). Regarding the complete study: Three men and a couple of women, aged 18 to 49 years, made up the cohort. Blood TCR repertoires of four to six healthy adults were deeply sequenced to estimate repertoire size and the extent of clonotype sharing between individuals. Per donor, leukapheresis produced somewhere between about 0.94 and 8.9 billion PBMCs. Different laboratories and diverse techniques were used to prepare libraries and sequence TCR repertoires, to increase sequencing depth and limit assay-specific biases. For each donor, CD4 naive and CD4 memory were each run on three plates, CD8 naive on two plates, and CD8 memory on one plate.

The donors were healthy, HIV-negative adults who had no recently reported acute infections or vaccinations. Only Caucasian adults living in Nashville, Tennessee, USA were represented among the donors. Magnetic negative selection was used to enrich CD4+ T cells, after which naive cells were positively selected on CD45RA and the negative fraction became the memory subset. Blood was collected by leukapheresis, and PBMCs were isolated by Ficoll-Histopaque density gradient centrifugation and then cryopreserved in liquid nitrogen vapor phase. Analytical flow cytometry was used to check the purity and quantity of every magnetically sorted T cell population. From each sorted fraction, genomic DNA was isolated and quantified by UV absorbance on a Nanodrop 2000c. Study-wide findings and limitations: Sampling was restricted to blood, and TCR repertoires in tissues likely differ from the TCR repertoires found in blood. Naive subsets generally had larger estimated clonotype richness than memory subsets. Incomplete sequencing was indicated by rarefaction of sorted-subset datasets, despite the large sequencing depth. Clonotypes shared by all four sorted-subset donors showed higher generation probabilities than non-shared clonotypes. Because the study included a small number of donors, the genetic and exposure-history diversity represented was limited. Across a handful of donors, around 5% of naive CD4, over 3% of naive CD8, 2% to 2.5% of memory CD4, and approximately 0.42% of memory CD8 clonotypes were shared. Pairwise subsampling led to the expectation that sequencing depth would affect the degree of clonotype sharing among donors.

This TCR derives from a man aged 25 to 40 in good health. Sequences were obtained from naive CD4+ T cells sorted from blood. The cell subset or site tag for this specimen amounts to: CD45RA+ positively selected. The rearranged segments are TRBV6-5 and TRBJ2-1; 8 central bases correspond to TRBD2. The bases are TGTGCCAGCAGTTCGGGGGGGAATGAGCAGTTCTTC. Its coded protein is CASSSGGNEQFF.